This T cell receptor beta chain is drawn from a study of human T cells and chemical hapten exposure. General study results and limits: Sensitization with DPC brought no change to TCRs above 1 in 1000 in frequency.

In this sample, this clonotype turned up many times. Antigen specificity is unknown. Noted time point: pre-sensitization, week 0. Specified treatment: therapeutic diphenylcyclopropenone sensitization with weekly scalp DPC. Sample donors consisted of patients with alopecia, aged 18 to 70 years, who were suitable for DPC. In the authors' methods: A per-sample median of approximately 100,000 TCRs was observed, with a range of roughly 20,000 to 690,600. In TCRdb, the RACE reads were re-called with MiXCR into one record per CDR3 protein. In this record, the V and J calls reflect TCRdb's handling and not the investigators' own analysis. The table includes about 42,000 distinct CDR3 sequences, around 12% detected once. With 7 bases removed from V and 6 bases from J, the gap between germline ends came to 16 bases. The CDR3 is made up of 14 amino acids. Germline V gene sequence: CDR1 MRHNA, CDR2 SNTAGT.

Material: whole blood, obtained in connection with sensitization to the hapten diphenylcyclopropenone (DPC). The chain combines TRBV6-4 with TRBJ2-1; D possibly corresponds to TRBD2 (5 bases). This receptor was obtained from a woman in her 30s with alopecia areata. Some clones in this sample may be carry-over from other donors' samples. CDR3 loop: CASKPDFRSNEQFF. The CDR3, as DNA: TGTGCCAGCAAACCGGACTTCAGGAGCAATGAGCAGTTCTTC.